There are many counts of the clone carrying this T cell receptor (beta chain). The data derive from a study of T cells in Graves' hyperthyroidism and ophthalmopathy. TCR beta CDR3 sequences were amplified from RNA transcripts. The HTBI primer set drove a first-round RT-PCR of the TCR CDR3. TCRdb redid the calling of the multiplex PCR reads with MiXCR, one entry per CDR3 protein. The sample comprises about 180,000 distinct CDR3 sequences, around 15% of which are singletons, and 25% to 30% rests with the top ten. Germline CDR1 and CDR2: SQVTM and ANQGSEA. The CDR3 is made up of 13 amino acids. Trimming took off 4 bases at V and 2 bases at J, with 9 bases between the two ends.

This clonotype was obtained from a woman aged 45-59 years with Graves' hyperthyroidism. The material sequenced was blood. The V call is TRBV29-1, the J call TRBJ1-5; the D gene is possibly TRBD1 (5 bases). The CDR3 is CSVGIGGNQPQHF. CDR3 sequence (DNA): TGCAGCGTTGGTATAGGGGGCAATCAGCCCCAGCATTTT.